The sequence of this T cell receptor beta chain was determined in a study of blood T cell repertoires in COVID-19. Overall study context: T cells, B-cell-depleted T cells, or PBMCs supplied cDNA or gDNA.

Authors' processing steps: For nucleated cells, counts were estimated from reference gene primer amplification. Here immunoSEQ multiplex PCR was the method, and the copy in TCRdb shows in-frame clones only, minus some. The V and J calls and the clone size are those of that table, but D and trimming were determined from the DNA. Counted here are some 160,000 clones, approximately 80% occurring once; the ten biggest clones make up approximately 3.6%. This CDR3 contains 13 residues. The V segment lost 4 bases and the J segment 4 bases; nucleotides outside the gene matches: 5. CDR1 is SQVTM, CDR2 ANQGSEA, per germline. Participant age was roughly 18 to 90 years, and participants resided in roughly 25 US areas. The study assigned cohorts using participant-reported clinical history.

V gene TRBV29-1 combines with J gene TRBJ2-3; 7 bases map to TRBD2. This clonotype was obtained from a woman aged 60-75 years who had recovered from COVID-19. What was sequenced was PBMCs or T cells enriched from blood (not recorded which). The CDR3: CSVGTRVADTQYF. Written as DNA, the CDR3 is TGCAGCGTTGGGACTAGAGTCGCAGATACGCAGTATTTT.